A selection of T cell receptor beta chains follows, all from one sample in a study of tumor and adjacent non-tumor tissue in lung cancer. MiXCR was run by TCRdb on the multiplex PCR reads, yielding one entry per CDR3 protein. This sample has 60,000 to 85,000 distinct CDR3 sequences, with 65% to 80% found just once. Sequencing was done on a sample of distant non-tumor lung tissue. The receptors were gathered from a man in his sixties with non-small cell lung cancer. Both conserved end residues are part of each CDR3. A D gene is named only where the DNA matches it firmly. Some rows have no size entry. The others give once, few or many, or a class for an expanded clone.

j_call clone_size d_call v_call cdr3_aa cdr3_nt
TRBJ2-5 NA TRBD2 TRBV5-1 CASSSGLAGAKSQYF TGCGCCAGCAGCTCCGGACTAGCGGGAGCGAAAAGCCAGTACTTC
TRBJ2-7 NA NA TRBV10-3 CAISRRRDTTDEQYF TGTGCCATCAGTAGGAGGAGAGACACCACGGACGAGCAGTACTTC
TRBJ2-1 NA NA TRBV28 CASSPWVEQFF TGTGCCAGCAGTCCCTGGGTAGAGCAGTTCTTC
TRBJ2-3 NA NA TRBV5-5 CASSRWGVQPYTQYF TGTGCCAGCAGCCGGTGGGGAGTGCAGCCATATACGCAGTATTTT
TRBJ2-1 NA TRBD2 TRBV6-5 CISSYGSGATNEQFF TGTATCAGCAGTTATGGAAGCGGGGCTACCAATGAGCAGTTCTTC
TRBJ2-1 NA TRBD2 TRBV11-3 CVSRQEAGGGNEQLF TGTGTCAGCAGGCAGGAAGCGGGAGGTGGCAATGAGCAGCTCTTC
TRBJ1-4 NA NA TRBV28 CPSIGGVRHNEKLFF TGTCCCAGCATCGGCGGGGTCAGACATAATGAAAAACTGTTTTTT
TRBJ2-5 NA NA TRBV12-3/TRBV12-4 CASSLSPQEVQYF TGTGCCAGTAGTTTATCCCCCCAGGAGGTCCAGTACTTC
TRBJ2-3 NA TRBD2 TRBV20-1 CSARPWISGTTDTQYF TGCAGTGCTAGACCCTGGATTAGCGGGACAACAGATACACAGTATTTT
TRBJ2-2 NA NA TRBV6-5 CTNGGNTGELFF TGTACCAATGGCGGAAACACAGGGGAGCTGTTTTTT
TRBJ2-2 many TRBD2 TRBV5-4 CASSFLAGNTGELFF TGTGCCAGCAGCTTCTTAGCGGGGAACACCGGGGAGCTGTTTTTT
TRBJ2-5 few TRBD2 TRBV12-3/TRBV12-4 CARRLAGGYEETQYF TGTGCCAGAAGGCTAGCGGGAGGGTATGAGGAGACCCAGTACTTC
TRBJ1-4 NA NA TRBV11-2 CANSLAGINEELFF TGTGCCAACAGCTTAGCAGGGATTAATGAAGAACTGTTTTTT
TRBJ2-7 NA NA TRBV7-9 CASSPSVRSGDQYF TGTGCCAGCAGCCCTAGCGTGAGGAGTGGCGATCAGTACTTC
TRBJ2-3 NA NA TRBV5-5 CASSRWGERPNAQYF TGTGCCAGCAGCAGGTGGGGAGAGCGGCCAAATGCACAGTATTTT
TRBJ2-3 NA NA TRBV5-4 CSSSPIEGEPGDTQYF TGTTCCAGCAGCCCTATCGAGGGAGAGCCGGGAGATACGCAGTATTTT
TRBJ2-7 many NA TRBV5-6 CASSGPAYEQYF TGTGCCAGCAGCGGCCCAGCCTACGAGCAGTACTTC
TRBJ2-5 NA TRBD2 TRBV15 CATSRTSGSLTGQEAQYF TGTGCCACCAGTAGGACTAGCGGGAGTTTGACCGGCCAAGAGGCCCAGTACTTC
TRBJ2-3 many TRBD1 TRBV24-1 CATSDPQGAYTDTQYF TGTGCCACCAGTGATCCACAGGGGGCCTACACAGATACGCAGTATTTT
TRBJ2-7 NA TRBD2 TRBV7-9 CANSGGTSRSKQYF TGTGCCAACAGCGGGGGGACTAGCCGGTCTAAGCAGTACTTC
TRBJ2-3 NA TRBD2 TRBV10-3 CAISEMGTIGRSNTQYF TGTGCCATCAGTGAGATGGGGACTATCGGGAGGTCGAATACGCAGTATTTT
TRBJ2-6 NA NA TRBV28 CDSRSGANVLSF TGTGACAGCAGGTCCGGGGCCAACGTCCTGTCTTTC
TRBJ2-1 NA NA TRBV11-2 CASSLVAAGLNEQFF TGTGCAAGTAGCCTAGTCGCTGCTGGGTTAAATGAGCAGTTCTTC
TRBJ2-5 NA TRBD2 TRBV28 CVSSRLADLQEIQYF TGTGTCAGCAGCAGACTAGCGGACCTCCAAGAGATCCAGTACTTT
TRBJ2-7 NA NA TRBV4-2 CAGSPIWGRDEQCF TGTGCCGGCAGCCCGATATGGGGTAGGGACGAGCAGTGCTTC
TRBJ2-3 many TRBD2 TRBV20-1 CSASHYSWREENTQYF TGCAGTGCTTCCCATTATTCCTGGCGGGAGGAAAATACGCAGTATTTT
TRBJ2-2 NA NA TRBV5-5 CASSPGADPFGGELFF TGTGCCAGCAGCCCGGGGGCGGACCCCTTCGGCGGAGAGCTGTTTTTT
TRBJ1-1 many NA TRBV4-1 CASSQGQTRDTEAFF TGCGCCAGCAGCCAAGGGCAGACCCGGGACACTGAAGCTTTCTTT
TRBJ2-1 NA NA TRBV7-8 CAISPLSCRDEQFF TGTGCCATCAGCCCGCTTAGTTGCAGGGATGAGCAGTTCTTC
TRBJ2-5 NA NA TRBV28 CVSTSGGVETQYF TGTGTGAGCACCTCGGGGGGCGTAGAGACCCAGTATTTC
TRBJ2-1 NA TRBD2 TRBV4-1 CVSSQDRASGTIDEQFF TGTGTCAGCAGCCAAGATCGGGCTAGCGGGACCATTGATGAGCAGTTCTTC
TRBJ2-3 medium-sized TRBD2 TRBV6-2/TRBV6-3 CASSSLQAGATDTQYF TGTGCCAGCAGTTCCCTTCAGGCGGGAGCTACAGATACGCAGTATTTT
TRBJ2-3 once NA TRBV11-3 CASWSGLADSTGTQYF TGTGCCAGCTGGTCCGGTCTAGCAGATAGCACAGGTACGCAGTATTTT
TRBJ2-7 NA TRBD1 TRBV5-4 CASSRQGVCKQYF TGTGCCAGCAGCCGACAGGGGGTCTGCAAGCAGTACTTC
TRBJ2-1 NA NA TRBV4-1 CASCQGLTNNEQFF TGCGCCAGCTGCCAAGGACTTACAAACAATGAGCAATTCTTC
TRBJ1-2 NA TRBD1 TRBV6-5 CARGRQGGNNYGHTF TGTGCCCGCGGTCGACAGGGTGGGAATAACTATGGCCACACCTTC
TRBJ2-1 NA NA TRBV28 CASSLSRRGNYNEQFF TGTGCCAGCAGTTTATCGAGGAGGGGTAACTACAATGAGCAGTTCTTC
TRBJ1-1 NA NA TRBV6-5 CASSSPVREVFF TGTGCCAGCAGTTCCCCCGTTCGCGAAGTTTTCTTT
TRBJ1-1 once NA TRBV5-1 CASTVGGPNTEAFF TGTGCCAGCACTGTTGGGGGCCCGAACACTGAAGCTTTCTTT
TRBJ2-2 once NA TRBV4-1 CANSQEQGGANTGELFF TGCGCCAACAGCCAAGAGCAGGGGGGGGCGAACACTGGGGAGCTGTTTTTT
TRBJ2-1 NA NA TRBV29-1 CSVEDPLGDEQFF TGCAGCGTCGAAGACCCCCTAGGGGATGAGCAGTTCTTC
TRBJ2-1 NA NA TRBV2 CASSPGFGNEQFF TGTGCCAGCAGTCCTGGGTTTGGCAATGAGCAGTTCTTC
TRBJ1-1 many NA TRBV5-1 CASSLRRQTNTEAFF TGCGCCAGCAGCTTACGGAGACAGACCAACACTGAAGCTTTCTTT
TRBJ2-1 NA NA TRBV5-4 CASSSSQGFTYEQFF TGTGCCAGCAGCTCCTCGCAGGGGTTCACGTATGAACAGTTCTTC
TRBJ2-3 NA TRBD1 TRBV10-3 CAINGRGRRTDMQYF TGTGCCATCAATGGTAGGGGGCGTCGCACAGATATGCAGTATTTT
TRBJ2-1 NA NA TRBV14 CASSQARGSSNDEFF TGTGCCAGCAGCCAAGCTAGGGGGAGTAGCAATGACGAGTTCTTC
TRBJ1-2 NA NA TRBV7-9 CASSPPSGNYGYTF TGTGCCAGCAGCCCCCCCAGCGGAAACTATGGCTACACCTTC
TRBJ2-3 many NA TRBV28 CASTLEGRGDTQYF TGTGCCAGCACCTTGGAGGGCCGAGGAGATACGCAGTATTTT
TRBJ2-1 NA TRBD2 TRBV6-1 CASSGGAGGPGNEKFF TGTGCCAGTAGTGGTGGAGCGGGAGGACCGGGAAATGAGAAGTTCTTC
TRBJ2-3 NA NA TRBV5-6 CASSRWTGGQGATNSRQYF TGTGCCAGCAGCCGCTGGACGGGGGGGCAGGGGGCGACGAATTCTCGCCAGTATTTT
TRBJ2-2 NA NA TRBV10-1 CASSVHTGSTGKLFF TGTGCCAGCAGTGTTCACACCGGCAGCACCGGGAAGCTGTTTTTT
TRBJ1-2 once NA TRBV4-2 CARSQSALRESYTF TGTGCCAGGAGCCAATCTGCTTTGAGGGAAAGCTACACCTTC
TRBJ1-1 NA NA TRBV7-9 CASTLRVGNTEAFF TGTGCCAGCACCCTAAGGGTAGGGAACACTGAAGCTTTCTTT
TRBJ2-3 NA TRBD1 TRBV11-2 CASNLQGAQVSNTQYF TGTGCCAGCAACTTGCAGGGGGCGCAGGTGTCAAATACGCAGTATTTT
TRBJ1-1 many NA TRBV4-1 CASKDTVNTEAFF TGCGCCAGCAAGGACACAGTGAACACTGAAGCTTTCTTT
TRBJ1-2 once NA TRBV5-8 CVSSGAGEQRDGYTF TGTGTCAGCAGCGGCGCGGGGGAGCAGCGGGATGGCTACACCTTC
TRBJ2-5 NA TRBD1 TRBV7-8 CASSLDGTDQGKIQYF TGTGCCAGTAGCTTAGACGGGACAGATCAAGGGAAGATCCAGTACTTC
TRBJ1-1 NA TRBD1 TRBV20-1 CSVSDRGHSGAFF TGCAGTGTTTCAGACAGGGGGCACAGTGGAGCTTTCTTT
TRBJ2-5 many NA TRBV28 CASSPTGRGETQYF TGTGCCAGCAGCCCGACCGGACGAGGGGAGACCCAGTACTTC
TRBJ2-7 medium-sized NA TRBV13 CASSPSGAGEQYF TGTGCCAGCAGCCCCAGTGGGGCGGGAGAGCAGTACTTC